These 12 T cell receptor beta chains were all obtained from the same sample, sequenced in a study of blood T cell repertoires in COVID-19. Data came from immunoSEQ multiplex PCR; TCRdb stores just in-frame clones and leaves some out. Altogether 180,000 or so clones are present, over 70% being singletons, with the ten largest covering 13% to 15%. Sequencing was performed on PBMCs or T cells enriched from blood (not recorded which). All receptors come from a man between 60 and 75 years old who had been exposed to COVID-19.

This rearrangement joins TRBV7-3 to TRBJ2-5; possibly TRBD2 for D (6 bases). CDR3 size: 15 residues. Trimming stripped 5 bases from V and 5 bases from J, with 18 bases between. Germline CDR1 is SGHTA and CDR2 is FQGTGA. Written as DNA, the CDR3 is TGTGCCAGCAGCCTGCGGGGCAGTATAGAGGAGACCCAGTACTTC. This codes for CASSLRGSIEETQYF.

This rearrangement joins TRBV12-3 or TRBV12-4 to TRBJ1-2; no clear D. The CDR3 is 12 residues long. V shed 3 bases and J shed 8 bases, with 10 bases lying between them. This chain's CDR3 is CASSFSGNGYTF. The CDR3 DNA sequence: TGTGCCAGCAGTTTTTCGGGGAACGGCTACACCTTC.

Comment on this clone: Germline and junction disagree at one end, which may indicate a read error. In DNA, the CDR3 is TGTGCCAGCAACTCCGCCCCCGGTCCGGCCTTC. Amino acid sequence: CASNSAPGPAF. This chain connects TRBV11-2 to TRBJ1-2; D is unresolved. The CDR3 sequence is 11 residues long. Germline CDR1 and CDR2: SGHAT and FQNNGV.

This chain links TRBV6-4 with TRBJ1-6, with D possibly matching TRBD1 (6 bases). From germline, CDR1 is MRHNA and CDR2 SNTAGT. CDR3 length: 13 amino acids. With 5 bases removed from V and 8 bases from J, the gap between germline ends came to 10 bases. CDR3 in amino acids: CASSPYRDSPLHF. In DNA, the CDR3 is TGTGCCAGCAGTCCTTACAGGGATTCACCCCTCCACTTT.

The chain combines TRBV12-3 or TRBV12-4 with TRBJ2-2, with unresolved D. The V end lost 6 bases, the J end lost 6 bases, and 11 bases lay between the germline ends. The CDR3 totals 13 residues. CDR3 sequence reads: CASRGSASGELFF. The CDR3 nucleotides are TGTGCCAGCAGGGGCTCGGCATCCGGGGAGCTGTTTTTT.

The genes are TRBV27 and TRBJ1-1, with a weak D call TRBD1 (6 bases). The germline V gene encodes CDR1 MNHEY and CDR2 SMNVEV (reference sequence). The CDR3 totals 15 residues. V lost 8 bases, J lost 0 bases, and 16 bases lay in between. The CDR3 loop is CASASPTGVNTEAFF. For the CDR3, the DNA is TGTGCCAGCGCAAGCCCGACAGGAGTGAACACTGAAGCTTTCTTT.

The chain employs TRBV3-1 (or the pseudogene TRBV3-2) and TRBJ2-1; 7 positions match TRBD2. CDR3 length: 15 amino acids. Germline V gene data show CDR1 as LGHDT and CDR2 as YNNKEL (reference sequence). With V trimmed by 4 bases and J by 5 bases, 8 bases remained unmatched. In DNA, the CDR3 is TGTGCCAGCAGCCCCCCCTCGGGAGGTCACAATGAGCAGTTCTTC. It translates to CASSPPSGGHNEQFF.

In its sample, this clone was seen a few times. The gene calls are TRBV4-1 and TRBJ2-2; the D gene is possibly TRBD2 (5 bases). There are 16 residues in the CDR3. The V gene lost 2 bases and the J gene lost 5 bases, with 15 bases spanning the gap. Germline-derived CDR1 and CDR2 are MGHRA and YSYEKL. The CDR3 region is CASSQIGVRRTGELFF. Written as DNA, the CDR3 is TGCGCCAGCAGCCAAATCGGGGTACGAAGAACCGGGGAGCTGTTTTTT.

The V gene is TRBV24-1, the J gene TRBJ2-3; D gene unclear. Germline loops: CDR1 KGHDR, CDR2 SFDVKD. CDR3 length: 12 residues. With 8 bases removed from V and 6 bases from J, the gap between germline ends came to 11 bases. CDR3 DNA sequence: TGTGCCACCACTAGTTTTGGGGATACGCAGTATTTT. Translation gives CATTSFGDTQYF.

V gene TRBV9 combines with J gene TRBJ2-1; TRBD2 matches 7 bases. Looked up from germline, CDR1 is SGDLS and CDR2 is YYNGEE. CDR3 length equals 16 residues. V trimming: 2 bases; J trimming: 0 bases; junction bases outside the gene matches: 5. CDR3: CASSVQGGSSYNEQFF. The CDR3 nucleotides are TGTGCCAGCAGCGTTCAGGGCGGGAGCTCCTACAATGAGCAGTTCTTC.

The V gene is TRBV5-4, the J gene TRBJ1-2; TRBD1 matches 9 bases. Germline CDR1 reads SGHNT; CDR2 reads YYREEE (reference sequence). This CDR3 comprises 14 residues. J was trimmed by 3 bases and V by 7 bases; bases with no gene match: 7. The CDR3 sequence: CASAVQGADYGYTF. As DNA, the CDR3 is TGTGCCAGCGCCGTACAGGGGGCGGACTATGGCTACACCTTC.

The rearrangement uses TRBV28 and TRBJ2-6; D perhaps matches TRBD1 (6 bases). Trimming took off 1 base at V and 0 bases at J, with 13 bases between the two ends. CDR3 length equals 18 residues. Germline values: CDR1 MDHEN, CDR2 SYDVKM. The CDR3 region is CASSLFAPQGSGANVLTF. CDR3 DNA sequence: TGTGCCAGCAGTTTATTTGCGCCACAGGGCTCTGGGGCCAACGTCCTGACTTTC.